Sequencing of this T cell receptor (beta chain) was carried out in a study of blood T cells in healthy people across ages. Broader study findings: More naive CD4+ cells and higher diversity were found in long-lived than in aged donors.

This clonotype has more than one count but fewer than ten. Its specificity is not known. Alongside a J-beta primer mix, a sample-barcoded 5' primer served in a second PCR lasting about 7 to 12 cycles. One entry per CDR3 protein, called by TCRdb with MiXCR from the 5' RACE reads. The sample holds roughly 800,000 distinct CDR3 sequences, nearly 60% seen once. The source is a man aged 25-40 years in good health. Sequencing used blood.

The CDR3 DNA reads TGCAGTGCTAGTTTCGACGACGAGCAGTACTTC. Encoded protein: CSASFDDEQYF. V gene TRBV20-1 combines with J gene TRBJ2-7; D remains ambiguous. Germline CDR1 DFQATT, CDR2 SNEGSKA (reference sequence). The CDR3 sequence is 11 residues long. V was shortened by 3 bases and J by 5 bases, with 8 bases between the two germline ends.